Listed below are T cell receptor beta chains from one sample, sequenced in a study of blood T cell repertoires in COVID-19. TCRdb's table, derived via immunoSEQ multiplex PCR, lists solely in-frame clones and lacks some. The sample holds 450,000 or so clones; around 91% are singletons and the top ten take 0.6% to 0.7%. The sequenced sample consisted of PBMCs or T cells enriched from blood (not recorded which). The source is a man aged 18 to 29 who had recovered from COVID-19. The CDR3 runs from the conserved cysteine through the conserved F or W. D genes are given only for firm matches. Clone size appears in some rows only: once, few, many, or a class for an expanded clone.

CDR3aa: CATTDRDLYGYTF
CDR3nt: TGTGCCACCACGGACAGAGACCTATATGGCTACACCTTC
d_gene: .
j_gene: TRBJ1-2
v_gene: TRBV28
abundance: few

CDR3aa: CASSLDRAVRGYTF
CDR3nt: TGTGCCAGCAGCTTGGACAGGGCGGTGAGGGGCTACACCTTC
d_gene: .
j_gene: TRBJ1-2
v_gene: TRBV5-4
abundance: .

CDR3aa: CATSIIQGRNQPQHF
CDR3nt: TGTGCCACCAGCATAATTCAGGGTAGGAATCAGCCCCAGCATTTT
d_gene: .
j_gene: TRBJ1-5
v_gene: TRBV15
abundance: .

CDR3aa: CASGGGTGATDTQYF
CDR3nt: TGTGCCAGCGGCGGGGGGACAGGGGCCACAGATACGCAGTATTTT
d_gene: TRBD1
j_gene: TRBJ2-3
v_gene: TRBV2
abundance: few

CDR3aa: CASSLSPSVQETQYF
CDR3nt: TGTGCCAGCAGCTTGAGCCCTAGCGTACAAGAGACCCAGTACTTC
d_gene: .
j_gene: TRBJ2-5
v_gene: TRBV5-5
abundance: .

CDR3aa: CASSHTRRGNTEAFF
CDR3nt: TGTGCCAGCAGCCACACACGCCGGGGGAACACTGAAGCTTTCTTT
d_gene: .
j_gene: TRBJ1-1
v_gene: TRBV14
abundance: .

CDR3aa: CASSLGTDRGYGYTF
CDR3nt: TGCGCCAGCAGCTTGGGGACCGACAGGGGCTATGGCTACACCTTC
d_gene: TRBD1
j_gene: TRBJ1-2
v_gene: TRBV5-1
abundance: once

CDR3aa: CASSPQTGNTEAFF
CDR3nt: TGTGCCAGCTCACCACAAACAGGGAACACTGAAGCTTTCTTT
d_gene: .
j_gene: TRBJ1-1
v_gene: TRBV18
abundance: .

CDR3aa: CSVVQPLGYTF
CDR3nt: TGCAGCGTTGTACAGCCTCTCGGCTACACCTTC
d_gene: .
j_gene: TRBJ1-2
v_gene: TRBV29-1
abundance: .

CDR3aa: CASSLRTIGYEQYF
CDR3nt: TGTGCCAGTAGTTTACGGACAATAGGTTACGAGCAGTACTTC
d_gene: .
j_gene: TRBJ2-7
v_gene: TRBV19
abundance: .

CDR3aa: CAISESPGQSPLSGYTF
CDR3nt: TGTGCCATCAGTGAGTCGCCGGGACAGTCACCTCTTTCGGGCTACACCTTC
d_gene: TRBD1
j_gene: TRBJ1-2
v_gene: TRBV10-3
abundance: .

CDR3aa: CASSLAGTNYGYTF
CDR3nt: TGTGCCAGCAGTTTGGCAGGGACTAACTATGGCTACACCTTC
d_gene: .
j_gene: TRBJ1-2
v_gene: TRBV27
abundance: .

CDR3aa: CASSQAGAGTEAFF
CDR3nt: TGCGCCAGCAGCCAAGCAGGGGCGGGCACTGAAGCTTTCTTT
d_gene: .
j_gene: TRBJ1-1
v_gene: TRBV4-1
abundance: .

CDR3aa: CASSLSGSPLHF
CDR3nt: TGTGCCAGCAGTTTGTCGGGGTCACCCCTCCACTTT
d_gene: .
j_gene: TRBJ1-6
v_gene: TRBV28
abundance: .

CDR3aa: CASSYRGWSNSPLHF
CDR3nt: TGTGCCAGCAGTTACAGGGGGTGGTCAAACTCACCCCTCCACTTT
d_gene: TRBD1
j_gene: TRBJ1-6
v_gene: TRBV27
abundance: .

CDR3aa: CASSQATGFNQPQHF
CDR3nt: TGCGCCAGCAGCCAGGCGACAGGGTTCAATCAGCCCCAGCATTTT
d_gene: TRBD1
j_gene: TRBJ1-5
v_gene: TRBV4-1
abundance: .

CDR3aa: CASSKGQGNSPLHF
CDR3nt: TGTGCCAGCAGCAAGGGACAGGGTAATTCACCCCTCCACTTT
d_gene: TRBD1
j_gene: TRBJ1-6
v_gene: TRBV5-8
abundance: .

CDR3aa: CASSLVQGNTEAFF
CDR3nt: TGTGCCAGCAGCTTAGTGCAGGGGAACACTGAAGCTTTCTTT
d_gene: .
j_gene: TRBJ1-1
v_gene: TRBV11-2
abundance: .

CDR3aa: CASSQVAGSYNEQFF
CDR3nt: TGTGCCAGCAGCCAAGTAGCGGGCTCCTACAATGAGCAGTTCTTC
d_gene: TRBD2
j_gene: TRBJ2-1
v_gene: TRBV3-1/TRBV3-2
abundance: few